This T cell receptor (beta chain) derives from a study of T cell responses to AZD1222 COVID-19 vaccine. Study outcomes and limitations: Spike-wide coverage was observed for vaccine-associated CD4 TCRs, with dominant responses at 160-218 and 743-854. Among those given AZD1222, only five or six were seropositive at baseline. The reported proportion of spike-specific TCRs targeting unmutated variant regions was nearly half.

Using immunoSEQ multiplex PCR, the repertoire was profiled, and TCRdb retains in-frame clones only, with some absent. This sample yields 95,000 to 150,000 clones, of which roughly 91% are seen a single time; around 4.5% belongs to the top ten. With respect to this clone: The antigen remains unidentified.

With 2 bases removed from V and 1 base from J, the gap between germline ends came to 8 bases. Per germline, CDR1 SGHKS and CDR2 YYEKEE (reference sequence). The CDR3 is 14 amino acids. The receptor comes from an adult in good health. Sequenced material: peripheral blood, taken on day 0 of MenACWY control vaccination. This chain connects TRBV5-5 to TRBJ2-3, with unresolved D. CDR3 residues: CASSLWAGTDTQYF. The CDR3 DNA sequence: TGTGCCAGCAGCTTATGGGCGGGCACAGATACGCAGTATTTT.